This TCR beta chain was sequenced during a study of identical twins. Whole-study findings and limits: Analyses of zero insertions could, in part, be confounded by invariant MAIT and iNKT cells. Cord blood beta clonotypes present at high abundance carried fewer insertions; no such pattern appeared in memory repertoires.

After removal of 5 bases from V and 5 bases from J, the junction contained 7 bases not matched to a gene. CDR3 length: 15 residues. This clonotype was seen many times. The antigen is unknown. TCRdb re-called the 5' RACE reads through MiXCR, storing one row per CDR3 protein. The data contain 260,000 or so distinct CDR3 sequences, approximately 6.8% of them singletons. The same data also contributed to another study, on yellow fever vaccine responses in identical twins.

The sample comprised CD8+ T cells sorted from blood. This clonotype originated in a woman aged 18-29 years in good health. V is TRBV12-3 or TRBV12-4 and J is TRBJ2-3; 10 bases line up with TRBD2. In DNA form, the CDR3 reads TGTGCCAGCAGTCGACCAGCGGGGGGGGAAGATACGCAGTATTTT. It specifies CASSRPAGGEDTQYF.